This TCR beta chain was captured in a study of cytomegalovirus exposure and HLA in healthy donors. The repertoire was sequenced with immunoSEQ multiplex PCR; TCRdb's copy has only in-frame clones and lacks some. The sample records 60,000 to 85,000 clones, nearly 95% being singletons. CDR1 is SGHRS and CDR2 is YFSETQ in the germline V gene. The CDR3 contains 15 residues. V lost 1 base and J lost 4, with 12 bases in between. The chain combines TRBV5-1 with TRBJ2-4; tentative D call: TRBD2 (6 bases). The sequence came from a man between 18 and 29 years old in good health and CMV-seropositive. Source material: PBMCs. The CDR3 is CASSLSPSEKNIQYF. The CDR3 DNA reads as TGCGCCAGCAGCTTGTCCCCTAGCGAAAAAAACATTCAGTACTTC.